The 17 T cell receptor beta chains presented below share a single source sample, sequenced in a study of beta chain features in type 1 diabetes. The isolated RNA, all of it, was reverse transcribed, so expressed TCRB transcripts were what got sequenced. Some clones are missing from TCRdb's copy, which holds only in-frame ones; the method was immunoSEQ multiplex PCR. Altogether 600,000 to 650,000 clones are present, 15% to 18% being singletons, with the ten largest covering 0.093%. Source material: naive CD4+ T cells from blood. These receptors all stem from a young man in good health.

The chain employs TRBV4-3 and TRBJ2-7; TRBD2 matches 12 bases. This CDR3 comprises 15 residues. CDR1 is LGHNA, CDR2 YSLEER, per germline. Trimming took 3 bases from V and 2 from J; bases not matched to a gene: 2. This chain's CDR3 is CASSQASGRAYEQYF. The CDR3 DNA reads as TGCGCCAGCAGCCAGGCTAGCGGGAGGGCCTACGAGCAGTACTTC.

The genes are TRBV29-1 and TRBJ1-5; D may be TRBD1 (6 bases). Germline loops: CDR1 SQVTM, CDR2 ANQGSEA. V was pared by 4 bases and J by 11 bases, with 18 bases between. The CDR3 length is 13 residues. CDR3 coding DNA: TGCAGCGTTGCCCCGGACAGCGCTACGGCCCAGCATTTT. It codes for CSVAPDSATAQHF.

This clone was recorded a few times. The chain is built from TRBV5-1 and TRBJ2-5; D is possibly TRBD2 (6 bases). V dropped 4 bases and J dropped 4 bases, with 14 bases sitting between them. From germline, CDR1 is SGHRS and CDR2 YFSETQ. The CDR3 is made up of 14 amino acids. The CDR3 nucleotides read TGCGCCAGCAGCCCCGGGGGAGGCTCAGAGACCCAGTACTTC. Protein product: CASSPGGGSETQYF. Supplemented by reference TRBV5-1 and TRBJ2-5, the full variable domain reads KAGVTQTPRYLIKTRGQQVTLSCSPISGHRSVSWYQQTPGQGLQFLFEYFSETQRNKGNFPGRFSGRQFSNSRSEMNVSTLELGDSALYLCASSPGGGSETQYFGPGTRLLVL.

This sequence joins TRBV25-1 and TRBJ1-1; D is perhaps TRBD1 (5 bases). Germline assignment: CDR1 MGHDK and CDR2 SYGVNS. V lost 2 bases and J 5 bases, leaving 6 bases between the germline ends. The CDR3 spans 12 residues. CDR3 in amino acids: CASSEQGTEAFF. The CDR3 DNA reads as TGTGCCAGCAGTGAACAGGGAACTGAAGCTTTCTTT.

The chain links TRBV5-1 to TRBJ2-6; weak D call: TRBD2 (5 bases). The CDR3 runs 15 residues. Germline V lookup: CDR1 SGHRS, CDR2 YFSETQ. V was clipped by 7 bases and J by 1 base, with 12 bases between them. Written as DNA, the CDR3 is TGCGCCAGCGGCCACACGGGATCTGGGGCCAACGTCCTGACTTTC. It is translated as CASGHTGSGANVLTF.

This clone was picked up a small number of times. This chain links TRBV5-4 with TRBJ1-2; D is possibly TRBD1 (5 bases). Trimming cost V 1 base and J 3 bases, with 10 bases left between them. The germline V gene encodes CDR1 SGHNT and CDR2 YYREEE (reference sequence). There are 14 residues in the CDR3. The CDR3, as DNA: TGTGCCAGCAGCTTGCAAGGGGCTGACTATGGCTACACCTTC. Translating gives CASSLQGADYGYTF.

Note on this clone: Different DNA sequences within this sample yield the same CDR3. The chain links TRBV7-2 to TRBJ1-4; TRBD1 might be the D (5 bases). CDR1 and CDR2 from the germline V gene are SGHTA and FQGNSA. This CDR3 has 14 residues. The V and J ends lost 1 base and 5 bases respectively, with 8 bases between them. The CDR3 spells CASSLGGNNEKLFF. CDR3 DNA: TGTGCCAGCAGCTTAGGGGGGAACAATGAAAAACTGTTTTTT.

The CDR3 DNA reads as TGCGCCAGCAGCTTGGAAGTGGATACGCAGTATTTT. It encodes CASSLEVDTQYF. The rearrangement uses TRBV5-1 and TRBJ2-3; D gene unclear. Trimming cost V 0 bases and J 6 bases, with 5 bases left between them. This CDR3 comprises 12 residues. The germline V gene has CDR1 SGHRS and CDR2 YFSETQ.

This clone occurred a few times. The rearrangement joins TRBV28 to TRBJ2-7; tentative D call: TRBD2 (6 bases). Between the trimmed V and J ends, which lost 8 bases and 4 bases, there was a span of 18 bases. Germline V gene sequence: CDR1 MDHEN, CDR2 SYDVKM. CDR3 length: 14 residues. Here the CDR3 DNA reads TGTGCCAGCCGCCTCCGGGGTGCGGGGTACGAGCAGTACTTC. It translates to CASRLRGAGYEQYF.

This chain uses TRBV29-1 with TRBJ1-1, with no clear D. This CDR3 has 11 residues. Germline loops: CDR1 SQVTM, CDR2 ANQGSEA. Trimming shortened V by 6 bases and J by 6 bases, and 11 bases separated the two germline ends. CDR3 bases: TGCAGCGTGACGATCCAGGCTGAAGCTTTCTTT. Translating it yields CSVTIQAEAFF.

The CDR3 DNA sequence: TGTGCCAGCAGTTTACCCTTAGGGTCCTGGTACACCTTC. Its protein product is CASSLPLGSWYTF. The gene calls are TRBV28 and TRBJ1-2; D unresolved. Between the trimmed V and J ends, which lost 2 bases and 11 bases, there was a span of 15 bases. Germline CDR1 reads MDHEN; CDR2 reads SYDVKM. The CDR3 spans 13 residues.

CDR3 amino acids: CAWSTPTGASEKLFF. CDR3 bases: TGTGCCTGGAGTACTCCGACAGGGGCCTCGGAAAAACTGTTTTTT. The rearrangement uses TRBV30 and TRBJ1-4, with 8 bases fitting TRBD1. The germline CDR1 and CDR2 sequences are GTSNPN and SVGIG (reference sequence). Losses at the gene ends were 2 bases for V and 8 bases for J; bases not matched to a gene: 10. The CDR3 runs 15 residues.

The V and J genes are TRBV28 and TRBJ2-1; TRBD1 matches 7 bases. The germline V gene has CDR1 MDHEN and CDR2 SYDVKM. The ends lost 6 bases at V and 4 bases at J; junction bases unmatched: 6. The length of the CDR3 is 14 residues. CDR3 DNA: TGTGCCAGCAGCCCGGGACAGTTTTACAATGAGCAGTTCTTC. Translating it yields CASSPGQFYNEQFF.

The chain couples TRBV7-9 to TRBJ2-2; weak D call: TRBD1 (5 bases). The germline V and J ends were trimmed by 2 bases and 2 bases, with 9 bases remaining between them. The CDR3 totals 15 residues. Germline lookup yields CDR1 SEHNR and CDR2 FQNEAQ (reference sequence). The CDR3 reads CASSLLRDNTGELFF. As DNA, the CDR3 is TGTGCCAGCAGCTTACTCAGGGATAACACCGGGGAGCTGTTTTTT.

This clone has only a few counts. The chain carries TRBV7-9 and TRBJ2-2; no clear D. This CDR3 has 13 amino acids. Trimming cost V 5 bases and J 6 bases, with 10 bases left between them. Looked up from germline, CDR1 is SEHNR and CDR2 is FQNEAQ (reference sequence). The CDR3 coding sequence is TGTGCCAGCAGCCCAAATAAAGCCGGGGAGCTGTTTTTT. Its translation: CASSPNKAGELFF.

The chain links TRBV13 to TRBJ1-6; tentatively, D is TRBD1 (6 bases). The CDR3 has 14 amino acids. V lost 4 bases, J lost 10 bases, and 14 bases lay in between. Per the germline V gene, CDR1 is PRHDT and CDR2 is FYEKMQ (reference sequence). CDR3 residues: CASSYTGYGSPLHF. The CDR3 DNA follows: TGTGCCAGCAGCTATACAGGGTATGGATCACCCCTCCACTTT.

The chain combines TRBV30 with TRBJ1-3; no firm D call. Germline-derived CDR1 and CDR2 are GTSNPN and SVGIG (reference sequence). Trimming took 4 bases from V and 5 from J, leaving 6 bases between them. This CDR3 region has 11 residues. The CDR3 DNA reads as TGTGCCTGGAATGTGAGAAACACCATATATTTT. Translating it yields CAWNVRNTIYF.